The rows below give T cell receptor beta chains drawn from one sample of a study of pediatric ulcerative colitis. The repertoire was sequenced with immunoSEQ multiplex PCR; TCRdb's copy has only in-frame clones and lacks some. The repertoire holds under 50,000 clones, with 60% to 85% as singletons. The sample was gut tissue. Receptors were obtained from a girl between 5 and 17 years old with moderate ulcerative colitis. The CDR3 runs from the conserved cysteine through the conserved F or W. A D gene is named only where the DNA matches it firmly. The size entry is marked missing in some rows and otherwise reads once, few, many or a size class.

cdr3_nt cdr3_aa j_call d_call clone_size v_call
TGTGCCAGCAGCTTCGTGGGTGGGGTAGATGAGCAGTTCTTC CASSFVGGVDEQFF TRBJ2-1 NA few TRBV7-9
TGTGCCAGCAAGAAGGGTCCGAACACCGGGGAGCTGTTTTTT CASKKGPNTGELFF TRBJ2-2 NA NA TRBV11-3
TGTGCCAGCACCGACACGGGGCAGCCCCAGCATTTT CASTDTGQPQHF TRBJ1-5 NA NA TRBV6-6
TGTGCCAGCAGGGGGACAGCCTCCTCCTACAATGAGCAGTTCTTC CASRGTASSYNEQFF TRBJ2-1 TRBD1 NA TRBV6-6
TGTGCCAGCAGCTTGGGGGCGGGGGGAACCTACAATGAGCAGTTCTTC CASSLGAGGTYNEQFF TRBJ2-1 TRBD2 NA TRBV5-4
TGTGCCAGCAGCTTAGTCAGTAATAGCAATCAGCCCCAGCATTTT CASSLVSNSNQPQHF TRBJ1-5 NA NA TRBV7-8
TGTGCCAGCAGCTTGGGAAACTTAAGGACAGGTCGGATGGGTGAGCAGTTCTTC CASSLGNLRTGRMGEQFF TRBJ2-1 TRBD1 NA TRBV5-4
TGTGCCAGCAGCGCATCCAGGACAGGGGGCAATCAGCCCCAGCATTTT CASSASRTGGNQPQHF TRBJ1-5 TRBD1 NA TRBV7-8
TGTGCCAGCAGCTTAATGCGGTACAACTATGGCTACACCTTC CASSLMRYNYGYTF TRBJ1-2 NA NA TRBV7-8
TGTGCCAGCAGCTTTGGCGACTCTGGGGCCAACGTCCTGACTTTC CASSFGDSGANVLTF TRBJ2-6 NA NA TRBV7-2
TGTGCCAGCAGCTTTTCCTACTCTGGAAACACCATATATTTT CASSFSYSGNTIYF TRBJ1-3 NA few TRBV7-2
TGTGCCAGCAGCGTAGAGGGGGACTCCTACAATGAGCAGTTCTTC CASSVEGDSYNEQFF TRBJ2-1 NA NA TRBV9
TGTGCCAGCAGCTTACAGCAGGGAGATGGCTACACCTTC CASSLQQGDGYTF TRBJ1-2 NA medium-sized TRBV7-9
TGTGCCAGCAGCTGGGCAGGGGGCTCAAGCGGCTCCTACGAGCAGTACTTC CASSWAGGSSGSYEQYF TRBJ2-7 TRBD1 NA TRBV11-2
TGTGCCAGCAGCTTGGTTCCAGCGGGAGGCAGCGAGCAGTACTTC CASSLVPAGGSEQYF TRBJ2-7 TRBD2 NA TRBV7-9
TGTGCCAGCAGCTTTGAGGAGTATTATGGCTACACCTTC CASSFEEYYGYTF TRBJ1-2 NA NA TRBV5-4
TGCGCCAGTACACTAGCGGGGGGCTACAATGAGCAGTTCTTC CASTLAGGYNEQFF TRBJ2-1 TRBD2 once TRBV5-1
TGCGCCAGCAGCTTGGCCGGGACAGAGAATACTGAAGCTTTCTTT CASSLAGTENTEAFF TRBJ1-1 TRBD1 NA TRBV5-1
TGTGCCACTACCTGGGACAGGGGTAATCAGCCCCAGCATTTT CATTWDRGNQPQHF TRBJ1-5 TRBD1 NA TRBV6-1
TGTGCCAGCAGCTTAGATCAATGGCGGGGGTACACAGATACGCAGTATTTT CASSLDQWRGYTDTQYF TRBJ2-3 TRBD2 NA TRBV11-2
TGCGCCAGCAGTTTTGCCGGGACTACAAACAATGAGCAGTTCTTC CASSFAGTTNNEQFF TRBJ2-1 TRBD2 few TRBV5-1
TGTGCCAGTACTGCCGGGACAGGAAAAACTGAAGCTTTCTTT CASTAGTGKTEAFF TRBJ1-1 TRBD1 NA TRBV19
TGTGCCAGCAGCCAGGACAGGGTCAGATACTCACCCCTCCACTTT CASSQDRVRYSPLHF TRBJ1-6 TRBD1 NA TRBV14
TGTGCCAGCAGTTACTCGAGTGCGTTTTCTGGAAACACCATATATTTT CASSYSSAFSGNTIYF TRBJ1-3 NA NA TRBV6-5
TGCGCCAGCAGCTTGGTGGCGGTAGGTTACAATGAGCAGTTCTTC CASSLVAVGYNEQFF TRBJ2-1 NA NA TRBV5-1
TGCAGCGTTGCGGGAATTGCCACTGAAGCTTTCTTT CSVAGIATEAFF TRBJ1-1 NA NA TRBV29-1
TGCAGCGTTGCAGCTCGGGGGACAGGGCACTATGGCTACACCTTC CSVAARGTGHYGYTF TRBJ1-2 TRBD1 NA TRBV29-1
TGTGCCAGCACACAGGTTTCTTACAATGAGCAGTTCTTC CASTQVSYNEQFF TRBJ2-1 NA NA TRBV6-4
TGCGCCAGCAGCTTGGGTGTGACTAGCGGATACAATGAGCAGTTCTTC CASSLGVTSGYNEQFF TRBJ2-1 TRBD2 few TRBV5-1
TGTGCCAGCAGCTTTAAGGCTAGCGGGAGCATTGGGAACGGGGAGCTGTTTTTT CASSFKASGSIGNGELFF TRBJ2-2 TRBD2 NA TRBV5-4
TGTGCCAGCTCCGCGGGGACTAGCGGGGGCCCCACAGATACGCAGTATTTT CASSAGTSGGPTDTQYF TRBJ2-3 TRBD2 NA TRBV18
TGTGCCAGCAGCGTAGGGACAGGTAATCAGCCCCAGCATTTT CASSVGTGNQPQHF TRBJ1-5 TRBD1 NA TRBV9
TGTGCCAGCAGCTTGGCCGTCCGGGGGGCTGGCAATGAGCAGTTCTTC CASSLAVRGAGNEQFF TRBJ2-1 NA NA TRBV5-5
TGTGCCAGCAGTGAATTTGGGAATGAGCAGTTCTTC CASSEFGNEQFF TRBJ2-1 NA once TRBV6-1
TGTGCCAGCGGGGCCTTGCGGCAGGGAGTGGGCAATGAGCAGTTCTTC CASGALRQGVGNEQFF TRBJ2-1 NA NA TRBV14
TGTGCCAGCAGCTCCAGAACCGGGACAGGGGTCATCGAAGCTTTCTTT CASSSRTGTGVIEAFF TRBJ1-1 TRBD1 NA TRBV11-2